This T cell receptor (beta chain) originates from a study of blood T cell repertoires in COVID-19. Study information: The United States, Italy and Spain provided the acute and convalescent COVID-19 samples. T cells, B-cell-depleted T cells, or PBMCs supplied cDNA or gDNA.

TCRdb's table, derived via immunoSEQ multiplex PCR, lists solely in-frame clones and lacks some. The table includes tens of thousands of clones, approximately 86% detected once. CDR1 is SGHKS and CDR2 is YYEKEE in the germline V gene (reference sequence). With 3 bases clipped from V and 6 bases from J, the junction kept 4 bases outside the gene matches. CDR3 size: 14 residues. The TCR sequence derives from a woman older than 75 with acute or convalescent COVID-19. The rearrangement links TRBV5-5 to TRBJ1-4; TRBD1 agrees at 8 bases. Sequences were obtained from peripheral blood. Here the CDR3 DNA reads TGTGCCAGCAGCTCCACAGGGGGGGATGAAAAACTGTTTTTT. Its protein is CASSSTGGDEKLFF.